The 29 T cell receptor beta chains below come from one sample, sequenced in a study of T cell responses to AZD1222 COVID-19 vaccine. Produced via immunoSEQ multiplex PCR; TCRdb's table is partial and in-frame only. This sample has roughly 140,000 clones; 80% to 95% occur once, and the top ten carry 3% to 3.5%. The input for sequencing was peripheral blood, taken 28 days after the second AZD1222 dose. Receptors originate from an adult who received the AZD1222 COVID-19 vaccine.

In this sample, this clone turned up once. The V gene is TRBV30, the J gene TRBJ2-3; tentative D call: TRBD2 (6 bases). Germline V CDR1 and CDR2: GTSNPN, SVGIG (reference sequence). Trimming removed 4 bases from V and 4 bases from J, with 12 bases in between. The CDR3 loop spans 13 amino acids. CDR3 in amino acids: CAWNLGTPDTQYF. The DNA for the CDR3 is TGTGCCTGGAACCTAGGGACTCCAGATACGCAGTATTTT.

The J gene is TRBJ2-2, the V gene TRBV11-2, with a possible D match to TRBD1 (6 bases). The CDR3 runs 16 residues. Germline V gives CDR1 SGHAT, CDR2 FQNNGV. V shed 0 bases and J shed 8 bases, with 16 bases lying between them. The CDR3 reads CASSLEWLGAQGELFF. The CDR3 DNA is TGTGCCAGCAGCTTAGAGTGGTTGGGGGCTCAAGGGGAGCTGTTTTTT.

This clone was detected only once. The chain has TRBV14 and TRBJ2-7, with D unresolved. Trimming left V 1 base short and J 5 bases short, with 12 bases between. Germline V gives CDR1 SGHDN, CDR2 FVKESK. There are 14 residues in the CDR3. The CDR3 DNA reads as TGTGCCAGCAGCCAAGCCCGAACGGCCGACGAGCAGTACTTC. Residues: CASSQARTADEQYF.

This clone was seen just once. The V and J genes are TRBV3-1 (or the pseudogene TRBV3-2) and TRBJ1-1; TRBD1 matches 10 bases. Unmatched junction bases numbered 0, after V lost 4 bases and J lost 1 base. Per germline, CDR1 LGHDT and CDR2 YNNKEL (reference sequence). The CDR3 totals 14 residues. In DNA form, the CDR3 reads TGTGCCAGCAGCCGGACAGGGGGGAACACTGAAGCTTTCTTT. This codes for CASSRTGGNTEAFF.

The chain combines TRBV7-9 with TRBJ2-7; TRBD2 might be the D (5 bases). The CDR3 runs to 16 residues. From germline, CDR1 is SEHNR and CDR2 FQNEAQ (reference sequence). Trimming cost V 5 bases and J 2 bases, with 19 bases left between them. This chain's CDR3 is CASSLLSGGPTYEQYF. The CDR3 region has the DNA TGTGCCAGCAGCCTCCTTTCTGGAGGTCCTACCTACGAGCAGTACTTC.

Written as DNA, the CDR3 is TGCGCCAGCAGCCAAGACTTTTCCAGAACGGACGAGCAGTACTTC. Encoded protein: CASSQDFSRTDEQYF. The chain recombines TRBV4-1 with TRBJ2-7; no definite D call. The CDR3 extends over 15 amino acids. Germline values: CDR1 MGHRA, CDR2 YSYEKL. Trimming shortened V by 0 bases and J by 5 bases, and 14 bases separated the two germline ends.

V is TRBV5-4 and J is TRBJ1-6, with D hard to call. CDR1 and CDR2 from the germline V gene are SGHNT and YYREEE (reference sequence). CDR3 length equals 15 residues. V lost 7 bases and J 0 bases, leaving 11 bases between the germline ends. CDR3 protein: CASQTSSSYNSPLHF. DNA for the CDR3: TGTGCCAGCCAAACCAGTAGCTCCTATAATTCACCCCTCCACTTT.

CDR3 nucleotides: TGTGCCAGCAGCAAGATAGCAAGACAGGGGCAAACTTCACCCCTCCACTTT. The encoded protein is CASSKIARQGQTSPLHF. The chain has TRBV21-1 and TRBJ1-6; no check of the table's D call, TRBD1, against the DNA was made. TRBV21-1 is a pseudogene. This CDR3 spans 17 amino acids.

The chain has TRBV5-4 and TRBJ2-1; 9 bases are shared with TRBD1. The CDR3 runs to 15 residues. Germline CDR1 reads SGHNT; CDR2 reads YYREEE (reference sequence). J gave up 6 bases and V 4 bases, and 8 bases lay outside the gene matches. The CDR3 region is CASSPPGTGINEQFF. The CDR3 nucleotides read TGTGCCAGCAGCCCTCCCGGGACAGGGATCAATGAGCAGTTCTTC.

The J gene is TRBJ1-6, the V gene TRBV14, with TRBD1 as a possible D gene (5 bases). Germline assignment: CDR1 SGHDN and CDR2 FVKESK. This CDR3 spans 15 amino acids. The ends were cut back, 5 bases at V and 7 bases at J, with 15 bases in the middle. CDR3 protein: CASSVSTVSNSPLHF. DNA of the CDR3: TGTGCCAGCAGCGTCTCGACAGTATCGAATTCACCCCTCCACTTT.

The chain combines TRBV9 with TRBJ2-7; TRBD2 matches 7 bases. Germline CDR1 reads SGDLS; CDR2 reads YYNGEE. The V gene end was trimmed by 3 bases and the J gene end by 4 bases; junction bases not matched to a gene: 7. The CDR3 runs 14 residues. CDR3 residues: CASSARDYEYEQYF. The CDR3 DNA reads as TGTGCCAGCAGCGCCCGGGACTATGAATACGAGCAGTACTTC.

The table lists this clone with a count of one. This chain joins TRBV12-3 or TRBV12-4 and TRBJ2-1; perhaps TRBD1 as D (5 bases). CDR3 length: 12 amino acids. Deletions cut 3 bases from V and 8 bases from J, with 8 bases between. In nucleotides, the CDR3 is TGTGCCAGCAGTTTTACAGGCTATGAGCAGTTCTTC. Translated: CASSFTGYEQFF.

The chain is built from TRBV27 and TRBJ2-5; 10 bases match TRBD2. Unmatched junction bases numbered 5, after V lost 4 bases and J lost 6 bases. The CDR3 sequence is 14 residues long. CDR1 is MNHEY, CDR2 SMNVEV, per germline (reference sequence). The CDR3 DNA reads as TGTGCCAGCAGTTCTAGCGGGAGCGGTAAGACCCAGTACTTC. As protein: CASSSSGSGKTQYF.

Many counts were recorded for this clone. The rearrangement uses TRBV6-4 and TRBJ2-5; D is perhaps TRBD2 (6 bases). Trimming left V 5 bases short and J 2 bases short, with 9 bases between. CDR1 is MRHNA and CDR2 is SNTAGT in the germline V gene. CDR3 length equals 13 residues. CDR3 in amino acids: CASSPGTQETQYF. The CDR3 region has the DNA TGTGCCAGCAGTCCCGGGACTCAAGAGACCCAGTACTTC.

The chain couples TRBV21-1 to TRBJ2-5; TRBD2, the D gene given by the table, was not confirmed from the DNA. TRBV21-1 is listed as a pseudogene. The CDR3 length is 16 residues. This CDR3 is CASSKVIAGGQETQYF. CDR3 DNA: TGTGCCAGCAGCAAAGTAATAGCGGGAGGCCAAGAGACCCAGTACTTC.

The chain joins TRBV5-6 to TRBJ1-2, with 7 bases lining up with TRBD1. The CDR3 covers 13 residues. V shed 2 bases and J 3 bases; nucleotides not matched to a gene: 1. The germline gives CDR1 SGHDT, CDR2 YYEEEE. CDR3 loop: CASSFGTDYGYTF. CDR3 in DNA: TGTGCCAGCAGCTTTGGGACAGACTATGGCTACACCTTC.

CDR3 region: CASSPRPGQGTTPYGYTF. The CDR3 coding sequence is TGTGCCAGCTCACCACGACCGGGACAGGGGACAACTCCGTATGGCTACACCTTC. The V gene is TRBV18, the J gene TRBJ1-2; 10 bases align to TRBD1. CDR1 and CDR2 (germline): KGHSH, LQKENI. V gave up 1 base and J gave up 5 bases; unmatched junction bases: 13. The CDR3 loop spans 18 amino acids.

This clone was picked up one time. This sequence joins TRBV6-5 and TRBJ2-7, with 8 bases aligning to TRBD2. The CDR3 runs to 15 residues. Germline lookup yields CDR1 MNHEY and CDR2 SVGAGI. Trimming cost V 7 bases and J 2 bases; bases outside gene matches: 10. CDR3 sequence reads: CASMGSGSGTYEQYF. The CDR3 DNA follows: TGTGCCAGCATGGGGTCGGGTAGCGGGACCTACGAGCAGTACTTC.

This clone was seen just once. Written as DNA, the CDR3 is TGCGCCAGCAGCCAAGGTGCCTCCATCAGGATCGATGAGCAGTTCTTC. Translating it yields CASSQGASIRIDEQFF. The chain combines TRBV4-1 with TRBJ2-1, with D uncertain. CDR3 length: 16 residues. V was shortened by 1 base and J by 8 bases, with 18 bases between the two germline ends. The germline CDR1 and CDR2 sequences are MGHRA and YSYEKL.

The genes are TRBV12-3 or TRBV12-4 and TRBJ1-5; D call uncertain. V was pared by 6 bases and J by 3 bases, with 9 bases between. The CDR3 sequence is 13 residues long. The CDR3 sequence is CASSGLINQPQHF. The DNA of the CDR3 is TGTGCCAGCAGCGGACTGATCAATCAGCCCCAGCATTTT.

With respect to this clone: The same CDR3 can be traced to other DNA sequences in this sample. The CDR3 sequence is CASSLGTDTQYF. CDR3 DNA sequence: TGTGCCAGCAGTTTAGGCACAGATACGCAGTATTTT. This sequence joins TRBV12-3 or TRBV12-4 and TRBJ2-3; D gene uncertain. V gave up 1 base and J gave up 1 base, with 0 bases separating them. The CDR3 contains 12 residues.

The V call is TRBV29-1, the J call TRBJ1-1, with 10 positions matching TRBD1. V shed 5 bases and J 4 bases; nucleotides not matched to a gene: 10. The germline V gene encodes CDR1 SQVTM and CDR2 ANQGSEA. The CDR3 sequence is 15 residues long. The CDR3 DNA follows: TGCAGCGTTAGACGGACAGGGGGATGGGGCACTGAAGCTTTCTTT. Encoded protein: CSVRRTGGWGTEAFF. The whole variable domain, remainder taken from reference TRBV29-1 and TRBJ1-1, is SAVISQKPSRDICQRGTSLTIQCQVDSQVTMMFWYRQQPGQSLTLIATANQGSEATYESGFVIDKFPISRPNLTFSTLTVSNMSPEDSSIYLCSVRRTGGWGTEAFFGQGTRLTVV.

The chain combines TRBV2 with TRBJ2-7; 8 bases map to TRBD2. The germline CDR1 and CDR2 sequences are SNHLY and FYNNEI. Germline trimming cut 1 base from V and 1 base from J; bases unmatched to any gene: 3. The CDR3 totals 15 residues. Here the CDR3 DNA reads TGTGCCAGCAGTGAAGAGGCGGGAGGATCCTACGAGCAGTACTTC. This codes for CASSEEAGGSYEQYF.

This CDR3 reads CASSFLAGGRYEQYF. CDR3 sequence (DNA): TGCGCCAGCAGCTTTCTGGCAGGGGGCCGCTACGAGCAGTACTTC. V usage is TRBV5-1 and J usage is TRBJ2-7, with TRBD1 matching over 8 bases. V lost 2 bases to trimming and J lost 3 bases; unmatched junction nucleotides: 7. Germline V gene lookup returns CDR1 SGHRS and CDR2 YFSETQ. This CDR3 has 15 residues.

The J gene is TRBJ1-1, the V gene TRBV14; D perhaps matches TRBD1 (5 bases). Deletions cut 0 bases from V and 4 bases from J, with 12 bases between. The CDR3 contains 15 residues. Germline V gene lookup returns CDR1 SGHDN and CDR2 FVKESK. The CDR3 coding sequence is TGTGCCAGCAGCCAAGATCCGGCAGGGCTCACTGAAGCTTTCTTT. Translation gives CASSQDPAGLTEAFF.

The chain carries TRBV7-9 and TRBJ1-5; D might be TRBD1 (5 bases). This CDR3 is 14 amino acids long. Germline V gene sequence: CDR1 SEHNR, CDR2 FQNEAQ (reference sequence). Between the trimmed V and J ends, which lost 5 bases and 2 bases, there was a span of 10 bases. CDR3 DNA: TGTGCCAGCAGCATCGACAGCGGCAATCAGCCCCAGCATTTT. Translated, it gives CASSIDSGNQPQHF.

The genes are TRBV29-1 and TRBJ1-2, with 9 bases matching TRBD1. Unmatched junction bases numbered 6, after V lost 6 bases and J lost 4 bases. This CDR3 comprises 13 residues. Looked up from germline, CDR1 is SQVTM and CDR2 is ANQGSEA. The CDR3 loop reads CSVGTGHVYGYTF. The DNA of the CDR3 is TGCAGCGTCGGGACAGGGCATGTCTATGGCTACACCTTC.

The chain carries TRBV9 and TRBJ2-3, with 10 positions matching TRBD2. This CDR3 comprises 15 residues. The germline CDR1 and CDR2 sequences are SGDLS and YYNGEE. The V gene end was trimmed by 3 bases and the J gene end by 7 bases; junction bases not matched to a gene: 8. As DNA, the CDR3 is TGTGCCAGCAGCGAAAGGGGACTAGCGTCGAATACGCAGTATTTT. This encodes CASSERGLASNTQYF. The full variable domain, in which reference TRBV9 and TRBJ2-3 provide the parts outside the CDR3, is DSGVTQTPKHLITATGQRVTLRCSPRSGDLSVYWYQQSLDQGLQFLIQYYNGEERAKGNILERFSAQQFPDLHSELNLSSLELGDSALYFCASSERGLASNTQYFGPGTRLTVL.

The V and J genes are TRBV7-2 and TRBJ2-7; 9 bases are a match to TRBD1. V lost 3 bases, J lost 3 bases, and 3 bases stayed unmatched. The CDR3 extends over 14 amino acids. From germline, CDR1 is SGHTA and CDR2 FQGNSA. The CDR3 bases are TGTGCCAGCAGCTTGGGACAGGGATACTACGAGCAGTACTTC. It codes for CASSLGQGYYEQYF.